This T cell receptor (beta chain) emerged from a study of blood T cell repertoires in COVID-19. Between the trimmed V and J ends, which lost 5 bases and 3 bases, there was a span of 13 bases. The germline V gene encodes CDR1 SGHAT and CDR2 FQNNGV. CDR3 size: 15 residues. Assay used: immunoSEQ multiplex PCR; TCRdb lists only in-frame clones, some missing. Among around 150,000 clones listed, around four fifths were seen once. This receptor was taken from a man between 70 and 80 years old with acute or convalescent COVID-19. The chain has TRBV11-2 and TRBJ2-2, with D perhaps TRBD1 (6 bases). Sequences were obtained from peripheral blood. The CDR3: CASSRQGSYTGELFF. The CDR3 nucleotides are TGTGCCAGCAGCAGGCAGGGGAGTTACACCGGGGAGCTGTTTTTT.